This T cell receptor beta chain was observed in a study of blood T cell repertoires in COVID-19 (dated by TCRdb to between 2020 and 2021). Regarding the research as a whole: Samples from collaborators originated in the United States, Italy and Spain and spanned both the acute and convalescent phases of COVID-19. The samples were drawn from the first 160 participants of the ongoing ImmuneRACE study and from over 950 subjects provided by 6 global collaborators. HLA class I and class II types, where available, came from metadata supplied by the sample provider rather than from assay-based typing. The repertoires were made available in a free public database intended to serve as a resource for research on the immune response to SARS-CoV-2. The dataset comprised deeply sampled blood TCRbeta repertoires from subjects exposed to, actively infected with, or recovered from COVID-19. A de-identified subject ID, COVID-19 status, age in years and sex were almost always included in the sample metadata. The material from the prospective study consisted of cDNA or gDNA derived from T cells, B-cell-depleted T cells, or PBMCs.

In the prospective study, participants were roughly 18 to 89 years old, resided in about two dozen geographic areas of the United States, and were enrolled through a virtual design. In the prospective study, cohorts were assigned on the basis of participant-reported clinical history obtained from a screening survey and a study questionnaire. ImmuneRACE Cohort 3 recovered participants were defined by two consecutive negative NP/OP PCR tests, healthcare professional clearance, or symptom resolution. In the prospective study, whole blood, serum and a nasopharyngeal or oropharyngeal swab were collected from each participant by mobile phlebotomists. Participants in the prospective study had the option to provide additional blood draws and questionnaires over a roughly 2-month period. Before DNA extraction, prospective study blood samples were shipped either frozen or at room temperature. V lost 4 bases and J lost 0 bases; the stretch between them is 20 bases long. Via the germline V gene (reference sequence), CDR1 is SGHNT and CDR2 YYREEE. The cysteine opens and the phenylalanine closes a CDR3 of 17 amino acids. Solely the CDR3 DNA is kept, with 51 bases framed from the first base.

The immunoSEQ Assay, a bias-controlled multiplex PCR, was used to amplify TCRbeta CDR3 regions from genomic DNA. The study's own analysis went as follows. The number of nucleated cells in each sample was estimated from the amplification of reference gene primers within the assay. To quantify the absolute abundance of each unique TCRbeta CDR3 rearrangement, sequence reads were collapsed and filtered. For each sample, productive Simpson clonality was calculated as the square root of Simpson's diversity index over productive rearrangements. In its TCRdb copy, this immuneACCESS table keeps in-frame sequences only and misses some clones. Where compared with another copy, unresolved V genes explain less than half of these, and the others have no known cause. For V, J and clone size, that table is used; D and trimming come from the DNA. This sample comprises fewer than 200,000 clones, approximately 78% of them detected only once. Roughly 17% of the sample belongs to the ten largest clones.

Beyond this particular receptor, the publication reports: The quantity of clinical and demographic metadata differed by source and by participant and was supplied without curation.

Details on this clone: Its antigen remains unidentified. Base qualities are not at hand, and no much larger clone is one base apart.

The receptor chain draws on TRBV5-4 and TRBJ2-7; TRBD2 is a possible D gene, resting on 6 matching bases. This receptor was obtained from a woman aged 45 to 65 who had recovered from COVID-19. Sequences were obtained from PBMCs or T cells enriched from blood (not recorded which). The bases are TGTGCCAGCAGCCCCCCCGGGACTGGCTTGAGCTCCTACGAGCAGTACTTC. It translates as CASSPPGTGLSSYEQYF. Reference TRBV5-4 and TRBJ2-7 genes cover what lies past the CDR3, so the full variable domain is ETGVTQSPTHLIKTRGQQVTLRCSSQSGHNTVSWYQQALGQGPQFIFQYYREEENGRGNFPPRFSGLQFPNYSSELNVNALELDDSALYLCASSPPGTGLSSYEQYFGPGTRLTVT.